This TCR beta chain appears in the sequencing data of a study of beta chain features in type 1 diabetes. Each population that was sorted was more than 95% pure. Trimming cost V 2 bases and J 4 bases, with 20 bases left between them. Per the germline V gene, CDR1 is GTSNPN and CDR2 is SVGIG (reference sequence). This CDR3 contains 16 residues. The study, taken as a whole, reports: TCRB CDR3 length was moderately but significantly reduced in all four CD4+ subsets of Type 1 diabetes patients.

This clone was counted between two and nine times. Its antigen is still unknown. Sequencing targeted expressed TCRB transcripts, as all isolated RNA had been reverse transcribed. The table came from immunoSEQ multiplex PCR; TCRdb's copy has only in-frame clones and leaves some out. The sample yields a few hundred thousand clones, 16% seen once. The rearrangement joins TRBV30 to TRBJ1-2, with D tentatively TRBD1 (5 bases). The specimen was naive CD4+ T cells from blood. The receptor comes from a man aged 25-45 years with type 1 diabetes. DNA for the CDR3: TGTGCCTGGAGTACTATATTTCAGGGATCGGGCTATGGCTACACCTTC. Translating it yields CAWSTIFQGSGYGYTF. Looking up the rest from reference TRBV30 and TRBJ1-2 gives the full variable domain: SQTIHQWPATLVQPVGSPLSLECTVEGTSNPNLYWYRQAAGRGLQLLFYSVGIGQISSEVPQNLSASRPQDRQFILSSKKLLLSDSGFYLCAWSTIFQGSGYGYTFGSGTRLTVV.